The 18 T cell receptor beta chains listed next were all sequenced from one sample in a study of cytomegalovirus exposure and HLA in healthy donors. Assay used: immunoSEQ multiplex PCR; TCRdb lists only in-frame clones, some missing. The sample lists about 76,000 clones, 94% seen once, with around 1.9% in the top ten. Material for sequencing was PBMCs. These receptors originate from a young woman in good health and CMV-seropositive.

The chain joins TRBV5-1 to TRBJ2-1; a possible D gene is TRBD1 (5 bases). This CDR3 spans 16 amino acids. CDR1 is SGHRS and CDR2 is YFSETQ in the germline V gene. V was shortened by 4 bases and J by 10 bases, with 24 bases between the two germline ends. CDR3 DNA sequence: TGCGCCAGCAGCGAAGGGGTGGGTGGGGTATTTGGAGAGCAGTTCTTC. It is translated as CASSEGVGGVFGEQFF.

This chain uses TRBV2 with TRBJ1-5; tentatively, D is TRBD1 (5 bases). V shed 4 bases and J shed 2 bases, with 9 bases lying between them. The CDR3 contains 14 residues. Germline values: CDR1 SNHLY, CDR2 FYNNEI. The CDR3 region is CASSVGGGNQPQHF. As DNA, the CDR3 is TGTGCCAGCAGTGTCGGGGGAGGCAATCAGCCCCAGCATTTT. The full variable domain, rest sourced from reference TRBV2 and TRBJ1-5, is EPEVTQTPSHQVTQMGQEVILRCVPISNHLYFYWYRQILGQKVEFLVSFYNNEISEKSEIFDDQFSVERPDGSNFTLKIRSTKLEDSAMYFCASSVGGGNQPQHFGDGTRLSIL.

J is TRBJ1-1 and V is TRBV5-1, with a possible D match to TRBD1 (6 bases). This CDR3 is 18 amino acids long. V shed 0 bases and J shed 4 bases, with 22 bases lying between them. Germline V gives CDR1 SGHRS, CDR2 YFSETQ. CDR3 DNA sequence: TGCGCCAGCAGCTTGGACCCGCAGGGGTCCTTCTCGTCCACTGAAGCTTTCTTT. It is translated as CASSLDPQGSFSSTEAFF.

This sequence joins TRBV6-6 and TRBJ2-1, with TRBD2 matching 8 bases. V lost 6 bases to trimming and J lost 8 bases; unmatched junction nucleotides: 9. Germline-derived CDR1 and CDR2 are MNHNY and SVGAGI (reference sequence). The CDR3 is made up of 14 amino acids. The CDR3 nucleotides read TGTGCCAGCAGCCCGGGACTAGTTCAGTATGAGCAGTTCTTC. Translation gives CASSPGLVQYEQFF.

The J gene is TRBJ2-7, the V gene TRBV4-2, with D possibly being TRBD2 (6 bases). The germline V gene encodes CDR1 LGHNA and CDR2 YNFKEQ. Trimming removed 0 bases at V and 5 bases at J, with 14 bases between. This CDR3 is built from 15 residues. The CDR3 DNA follows: TGTGCCAGCAGCCAAGAGGGACTCCTGAGCGACGAGCAGTACTTC. Protein: CASSQEGLLSDEQYF.

The V gene is TRBV30, the J gene TRBJ2-7; 7 bases align to TRBD1. Germline assignment: CDR1 GTSNPN and CDR2 SVGIG (reference sequence). J lost 1 base, V lost 3 bases, and 3 bases had no gene match. CDR3 length equals 13 residues. This chain's CDR3 is CAWRVQGSYEQYF. The CDR3 region has the DNA TGTGCCTGGAGGGTACAGGGGTCCTACGAGCAGTACTTC. Based on the CDR3 plus reference TRBV30 and TRBJ2-7, the full variable domain is SQTIHQWPATLVQPVGSPLSLECTVEGTSNPNLYWYRQAAGRGLQLLFYSVGIGQISSEVPQNLSASRPQDRQFILSSKKLLLSDSGFYLCAWRVQGSYEQYFGPGTRLTVT.

As DNA, the CDR3 is TGTGCCAGCAGCCAAGAGGGACGGGGGGCCCTTGAGGACACCTTC. Translating gives CASSQEGRGALEDTF. The chain combines TRBV4-2 with TRBJ1-2; D might be TRBD1 (6 bases). V gave up 0 bases and J gave up 12 bases, with 20 bases separating them. Germline assignment: CDR1 LGHNA and CDR2 YNFKEQ. The CDR3 contains 15 residues.

The chain combines TRBV6-1 with TRBJ2-7; possibly TRBD1 for D (6 bases). The germline gives CDR1 MNHNS, CDR2 SASEGT. The length of the CDR3 is 15 residues. V was pared by 2 bases and J by 6 bases, with 17 bases between. The CDR3 loop is CASSESTGSGIEQYF. As DNA, the CDR3 is TGTGCCAGCAGTGAAAGCACAGGGTCTGGAATCGAGCAGTACTTC.

The CDR3 loop reads CASSIRLAGGFEQYF. The DNA for the CDR3 is TGTGCCAGTAGTATCCGTCTAGCGGGAGGGTTCGAGCAGTACTTC. The chain couples TRBV19 to TRBJ2-7; TRBD2 agrees at 12 bases. The CDR3 totals 15 residues. Trimming took 3 bases from V and 6 from J; bases not matched to a gene: 6. CDR1 and CDR2 from the germline V gene are LNHDA and SQIVND (reference sequence).

This chain uses TRBV30 with TRBJ2-3; 7 bases match TRBD2. Germline V CDR1 and CDR2: GTSNPN, SVGIG (reference sequence). The CDR3 has 14 amino acids. V gave up 4 bases and J gave up 2 bases; unmatched junction bases: 6. Here the CDR3 reads CAWMAAGDTDTQYF. In DNA, the CDR3 is TGTGCCTGGATGGCGGCGGGGGACACAGATACGCAGTATTTT. The entire variable domain, with the rest obtained from reference TRBV30 and TRBJ2-3, is as follows: SQTIHQWPATLVQPVGSPLSLECTVEGTSNPNLYWYRQAAGRGLQLLFYSVGIGQISSEVPQNLSASRPQDRQFILSSKKLLLSDSGFYLCAWMAAGDTDTQYFGPGTRLTVL.

The chain couples TRBV7-2 to TRBJ2-3; maybe TRBD2 (5 bases). The germline V gene has CDR1 SGHTA and CDR2 FQGNSA. This CDR3 contains 16 residues. V dropped 0 bases and J dropped 5 bases, with 15 bases sitting between them. The CDR3 loop is CASSLALQRRGDTQYF. CDR3 bases: TGTGCCAGCAGCTTAGCGCTCCAGCGGAGAGGAGATACGCAGTATTTT.

The chain employs TRBV7-9 and TRBJ1-2, with D perhaps TRBD1 (5 bases). Germline loops: CDR1 SEHNR, CDR2 FQNEAQ (reference sequence). V gave up 1 base and J gave up 4 bases, with 13 bases separating them. CDR3 length equals 15 residues. CDR3 bases: TGTGCCAGCAGCTTAGTAGTGGGGCGCGGCTATGGCTACACCTTC. It translates to CASSLVVGRGYGYTF.

The chain carries TRBV14 and TRBJ1-1, with D maybe TRBD1 (5 bases). The CDR3 is made up of 12 amino acids. Germline assignment: CDR1 SGHDN and CDR2 FVKESK. Trimming took 5 bases from V and 10 from J, leaving 14 bases between them. The CDR3 sequence is CASSDPGQGAFF. The CDR3 DNA reads TGTGCCAGCAGCGATCCGGGTCAGGGAGCTTTCTTT. Filled out from reference TRBV14 and TRBJ1-1, the complete variable domain reads EAGVTQFPSHSVIEKGQTVTLRCDPISGHDNLYWYRRVMGKEIKFLLHFVKESKQDESGMPNNRFLAERTGGTYSTLKVQPAELEDSGVYFCASSDPGQGAFFGQGTRLTVV.

The gene calls are TRBV19 and TRBJ1-5, with 10 bases matching TRBD1. Germline V CDR1 and CDR2: LNHDA, SQIVND (reference sequence). With 7 bases clipped from V and 4 bases from J, the junction kept 7 bases outside the gene matches. The length of the CDR3 is 15 residues. The CDR3 nucleotides are TGTGCCAGTACATTTCGGGACAGGGGTAATCAGCCCCAGCATTTT. It specifies CASTFRDRGNQPQHF.

The chain carries TRBV7-2 and TRBJ1-4, with 8 bases fitting TRBD1. J was trimmed by 7 bases and V by 5 bases; bases with no gene match: 9. From germline, CDR1 is SGHTA and CDR2 FQGNSA. The CDR3 loop spans 15 amino acids. The CDR3 sequence is CASSPWTGRSEKLFF. The DNA for the CDR3 is TGTGCCAGCAGCCCCTGGACAGGGCGCAGTGAAAAACTGTTTTTT.

This chain uses TRBV9 with TRBJ1-2; perhaps TRBD1 as D (6 bases). The length of the CDR3 is 15 residues. V lost 3 bases and J lost 5, with 17 bases in between. The germline gives CDR1 SGDLS, CDR2 YYNGEE. CDR3 region: CASSDLPGGGYGYTF. In nucleotides, the CDR3 is TGTGCCAGCAGCGACCTCCCGGGGGGCGGTTATGGCTACACCTTC.

The CDR3 DNA reads as TGTGCCACTACAGGAGACCCTAATAACTATGGCTACACCTTC. Its protein product is CATTGDPNNYGYTF. The chain combines TRBV6-6 with TRBJ1-2; perhaps TRBD1 as D (5 bases). This CDR3 is built from 14 residues. V was trimmed by 10 bases and J by 1 base, leaving 16 bases between them. Germline V gene lookup returns CDR1 MNHNY and CDR2 SVGAGI (reference sequence).

J is TRBJ1-5 and V is TRBV30, with 8 positions matching TRBD1. CDR3 size: 14 residues. J was trimmed by 0 bases and V by 5 bases; bases with no gene match: 3. Per germline, CDR1 GTSNPN and CDR2 SVGIG (reference sequence). The CDR3 DNA is TGTGCCTGGGGACAGGGTGATAGCAATCAGCCCCAGCATTTT. Protein: CAWGQGDSNQPQHF.